This is a list of T cell receptor beta chains from one sample in a study of chemoradiotherapy in HPV16-positive cancers. Profiled with immunoSEQ multiplex PCR; TCRdb holds only in-frame clones, not every one. The sample has tens of thousands of clones, more than 75% seen once. Sample: blood, taken from a patient who underwent chemoradiotherapy. The receptors were sampled from a human donor with HPV-associated anogenital cancer. CDR3s leave out the opening cysteine and the closing phenylalanine or tryptophan.

length,V,CDR3
9,TRBV5-6,ASSRLHEQY
11,TRBV5-6,ASSFAGSLGYT
10,TRBV7-2,ASSETTVEQY
13,TRBV7-9,ASSSGTDFNYGYT
10,TRBV29-1,SVDRSGTEAF
13,TRBV7-9,ASSSSWTENTEAF
12,TRBV6-1,ASSLQGAYNEQF
13,TRBV7-2,ASSLGYKGSTEAF
15,TRBV27,ASSPQAGRGRAYEQY
11,TRBV5-6,ASSLDRSDIQY
13,TRBV28,ASSLLGGPLYEQF
11,TRBV29-1,SAGVGQVEKLF
11,TRBV19,ASSIVAGSEQY
13,TRBV19,ASRRDRVPGNTIY
11,TRBV29-1,SVASGVNQPQH
12,TRBV2,ASSQGQGARGYT
13,TRBV19,ASSISSGVNTEAF
11,TRBV7-2,ASTQTGAYEQY
11,TRBV30,AWSGDGYSPLH
15,TRBV9,ASSVGIGTGWAHEQY
12,TRBV6-1,ASRDRGLHTEAF
13,TRBV11-3,ASRTDGGMNTEAF